The 6 T cell receptor beta chains presented below share a single source sample, sequenced in a study of blood T cell repertoires in COVID-19 (dated by TCRdb to 2020 to 2021). The library was obtained by the immunoSEQ multiplex PCR assay. What TCRdb holds here is the immuneACCESS table cut down to in-frame rearrangements. Part of the clones is not present; checked against another copy, under half of the missing clones reflect an unresolved V gene, and the others are unexplained. In all, the sample holds approximately 150,000 clones, and approximately 90% of those were seen once. The ten largest make up over 3.5% of the sample. The sequencing input was peripheral blood. The receptors here all came from a woman in her sixties or seventies with active or convalescent COVID-19.

The V gene is TRBV30, the J gene TRBJ1-5; a weak D match, TRBD1 (6 bases). The V gene lost 0 bases and the J gene lost 6 bases, with 12 bases spanning the gap. CDR3 size: 14 residues. Germline V gives CDR1 GTSNPN, CDR2 SVGIG (reference sequence). CDR3: CAWSVQGGVQPQHF. CDR3 nucleotides: TGTGCCTGGAGTGTACAGGGAGGGGTTCAGCCCCAGCATTTT.

This chain joins TRBV19 and TRBJ1-1, with D hard to call. The germline V gene encodes CDR1 LNHDA and CDR2 SQIVND (reference sequence). The V gene lost 8 bases and the J gene lost 6 bases, with 13 bases spanning the gap. The CDR3 has 12 residues. Written as DNA, the CDR3 is TGTGCCAGTGGGTCGGCGGGCGCTGAAGCTTTCTTT. Translated, it gives CASGSAGAEAFF.

A few counts support this clone. The V call is TRBV2, the J call TRBJ1-1, with a tentative D call TRBD1 (6 bases). V was clipped by 5 bases and J by 3 bases, with 13 bases between them. The germline V gene encodes CDR1 SNHLY and CDR2 FYNNEI. The CDR3 is made up of 14 amino acids. CDR3 bases: TGTGCCAGCAGTTACAGGGTAGGGGACACTGAAGCTTTCTTT. This encodes CASSYRVGDTEAFF.

The chain couples TRBV2 to TRBJ2-7; TRBD1 might be the D (7 bases). This CDR3 region has 13 residues. Germline V gives CDR1 SNHLY, CDR2 FYNNEI. Trimming removed 7 bases from V and 4 bases from J, with 14 bases in between. The CDR3: CASNAQGGYEQYF. In nucleotides, the CDR3 is TGTGCCAGCAATGCGCAGGGGGGTTACGAGCAGTACTTC. Full variable domain (remainder filled in from reference TRBV2 and TRBJ2-7): EPEVTQTPSHQVTQMGQEVILRCVPISNHLYFYWYRQILGQKVEFLVSFYNNEISEKSEIFDDQFSVERPDGSNFTLKIRSTKLEDSAMYFCASNAQGGYEQYFGPGTRLTVT.

V and J are TRBV19 and TRBJ2-2, with 10 bases lining up with TRBD2. Germline trimming cut 4 bases from V and 1 base from J; bases unmatched to any gene: 21. This CDR3 is built from 22 residues. CDR1 and CDR2 (germline): LNHDA, SQIVND (reference sequence). CDR3 in DNA: TGTGCCAGTAGTACTAATACAGGGTTTACTAGCGGGGCGATTATGAACACCGGGGAGCTGTTTTTT. This encodes CASSTNTGFTSGAIMNTGELFF.

V is TRBV15 and J is TRBJ1-1, with D possibly being TRBD1 (5 bases). In germline, CDR1 is LNHNV, CDR2 YYDKDF (reference sequence). The V gene lost 3 bases and the J gene lost 7 bases, with 15 bases spanning the gap. The CDR3 spans 14 residues. This chain's CDR3 is CATSSGRQLNEAFF. The CDR3 coding sequence is TGTGCCACCAGCAGCGGGAGACAGTTAAATGAAGCTTTCTTT.